One sample yielded the 9 T cell receptor beta chains listed below, sequenced in a study of identical twins' blood T cells. Using its own MiXCR run on the 5' RACE reads, TCRdb lists one record per CDR3 protein. The table includes about 370,000 distinct CDR3 sequences, approximately 30% detected once. The sequencing sample was made of PBMCs. These receptors originate from a woman aged 18-55 years in good health.

The rearrangement uses TRBV28 and TRBJ2-1; the match to TRBD2 covers 8 bases. The germline gives CDR1 MDHEN, CDR2 SYDVKM. The CDR3 is 15 amino acids. V was pared by 6 bases and J by 5 bases, with 9 bases of the junction left unmatched. The CDR3 loop reads CASSPSGSRHNEQFF. The CDR3 DNA reads as TGTGCCAGCAGCCCGAGCGGGAGCAGGCACAATGAGCAGTTCTTC.

J is TRBJ1-2 and V is TRBV5-1; D perhaps matches TRBD1 (5 bases). From germline, CDR1 is SGHRS and CDR2 YFSETQ. V was shortened by 4 bases and J by 5 bases, with 18 bases between the two germline ends. CDR3 length equals 15 residues. In nucleotides, the CDR3 is TGCGCCAGCAGCCCTACCCACGGGGCGAGTTATGGCTACACCTTC. Translating it yields CASSPTHGASYGYTF.

The chain is built from TRBV29-1 and TRBJ2-1; the D gene is possibly TRBD1 (6 bases). The germline gives CDR1 SQVTM, CDR2 ANQGSEA. This CDR3 region has 14 residues. Trimming took 7 bases from V and 6 from J, leaving 19 bases between them. The CDR3 region is CSAYPGVKTNEQFF. The CDR3 bases are TGCAGCGCTTACCCAGGGGTTAAGACCAATGAGCAGTTCTTC.

This clonotype was observed a few times. V gene TRBV29-1 combines with J gene TRBJ1-2; the D gene is possibly TRBD1 (6 bases). This CDR3 is built from 14 residues. Trimming stripped 4 bases from V and 4 bases from J, with 16 bases between. Germline CDR1 and CDR2: SQVTM and ANQGSEA. The CDR3 bases are TGCAGCGTTGTAACAGGGAGATCTGCCTATGGCTACACCTTC. Its translation is CSVVTGRSAYGYTF.

As for this clonotype: Since a much larger clone is just one base distant, this may be a read error. The chain uses TRBV5-1 and TRBJ1-4; unclear D gene. V was pared by 2 bases and J by 8 bases, with 13 bases between. Germline lookup yields CDR1 SGHRS and CDR2 YFSETQ. The CDR3 loop spans 14 amino acids. CDR3 region: CASSFGTLGEKLFF. For the CDR3, the DNA is TGCGCCAGCAGCTTTGGCACCCTCGGGGAAAAACTGTTTTTT.

V and J are TRBV5-1 and TRBJ2-7; no clear D. CDR3 size: 13 residues. The ends were cut back, 7 bases at V and 0 bases at J, with 11 bases in the middle. CDR1 and CDR2 from the germline V gene are SGHRS and YFSETQ. CDR3 coding DNA: TGCGCCAGCCGAAGAGTCCACTCCTACGAGCAGTACTTC. Translating it yields CASRRVHSYEQYF.

Remarks on this clonotype: A read error may explain this, as a much larger clone is one base away. This chain links TRBV9 with TRBJ2-2; 7 bases line up with TRBD2. Germline CDR1 is SGDLS and CDR2 is YYNGEE. This CDR3 is 16 amino acids long. With 3 bases clipped from V and 4 bases from J, the junction kept 9 bases outside the gene matches. CDR3 loop: CASSDGLGHTTGELFF. The DNA of the CDR3 is TGTGCCAGCAGCGATGGACTAGGCCATACCACCGGGGAGCTGTTTTTT.

The rearrangement links TRBV12-3 or TRBV12-4 to TRBJ1-5, with D unclear. Trimming cost V 7 bases and J 2 bases, with 9 bases left between them. This CDR3 comprises 13 residues. The CDR3 nucleotides read TGTGCCAGCATGAGTGGTGGCAATCAGCCCCAGCATTTT. As protein: CASMSGGNQPQHF.

Only a few counts were recorded for this clonotype. This chain connects TRBV28 to TRBJ1-1; no firm D call. This CDR3 comprises 13 residues. V shed 4 bases and J shed 11 bases, with 17 bases lying between them. Germline CDR1 MDHEN, CDR2 SYDVKM. The chain's CDR3 is CASSSTPGLGAFF. In DNA form, the CDR3 reads TGTGCCAGCAGTTCGACACCGGGGTTGGGCGCTTTCTTT.